The clone carrying this TCR beta chain was observed many times. The antigen is not known. The data were taken from a study of T-cell reconstitution after alpha-beta-depleted transplantation in children. Study-level findings and limits: The study traced high day-60 TCRbeta diversity in some patients to surviving recipient T cells and thymic progenitors.

Unique molecular identifiers were incorporated during preparation of the TCRbeta library. In TCRdb, the PCR reads were re-called with MiXCR into one record per CDR3 protein. The sample carries about 300,000 distinct CDR3 sequences, around 10% recorded once. Trimming left V 2 bases short and J 2 bases short, with 19 bases between. Germline CDR1 is MNHEY and CDR2 is SVGAGI. The CDR3 is 17 amino acids. Sequences were derived from PBMCs, sampled before TCRalphabeta/CD19-depleted stem cell transplant. V is TRBV6-5 and J is TRBJ2-7; D is ambiguous. The TCR originated in a boy in the first two years of life with acute myeloid leukemia, due to receive a stem cell transplant. CDR3 amino acids: CASSYLRTEGRAYEQYF. As DNA, the CDR3 is TGTGCCAGCAGTTACCTCCGGACGGAAGGTCGGGCCTACGAGCAGTACTTC.